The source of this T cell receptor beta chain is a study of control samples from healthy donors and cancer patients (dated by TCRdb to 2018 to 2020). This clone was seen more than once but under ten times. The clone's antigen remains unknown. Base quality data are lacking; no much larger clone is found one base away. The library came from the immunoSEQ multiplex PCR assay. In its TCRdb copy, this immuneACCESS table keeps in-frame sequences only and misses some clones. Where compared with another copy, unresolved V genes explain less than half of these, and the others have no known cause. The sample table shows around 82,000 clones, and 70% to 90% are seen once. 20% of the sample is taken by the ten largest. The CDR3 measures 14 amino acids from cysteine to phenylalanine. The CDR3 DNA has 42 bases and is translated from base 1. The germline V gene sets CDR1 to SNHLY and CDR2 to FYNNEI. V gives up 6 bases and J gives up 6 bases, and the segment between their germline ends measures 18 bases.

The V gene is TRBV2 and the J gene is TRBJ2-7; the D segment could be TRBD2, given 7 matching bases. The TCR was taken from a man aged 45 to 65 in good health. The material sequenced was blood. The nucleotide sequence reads TGTGCCAGCAGACGTGAGCGGGACATCTCCGAGCAGTACTTC. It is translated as CASRRERDISEQYF.